A selection of T cell receptor beta chains follows, all from one sample in a study of T cell responses to AZD1222 COVID-19 vaccine. Using immunoSEQ multiplex PCR, the repertoire was profiled, and TCRdb retains in-frame clones only, with some absent. The repertoire holds 100,000 to 150,000 clones, about nine tenths seen once, with 6.3% in the top ten. The sample was peripheral blood, taken on day 0 of AZD1222 vaccination. Receptors originate from an adult in good health. Both conserved end residues are part of each CDR3. A D gene is named only where the DNA matches it firmly. A clone size is listed for some rows: how often the clone was seen (once, few, many), or a class if it is expanded.

V gene	J gene	clone size	D gene	CDR3 protein	CDR3 DNA
TRBV10-2	TRBJ1-3	.	.	CASRAKAGVDTIYF	TGCGCCAGCAGAGCTAAGGCAGGGGTTGACACCATATATTTT
TRBV4-1	TRBJ1-1	.	.	CASSQKGLGAPEAFF	TGCGCCAGCAGCCAAAAAGGCTTAGGGGCCCCTGAAGCTTTCTTT
TRBV27	TRBJ1-2	.	.	CASSFNRDYGYTF	TGTGCCAGCAGTTTTAACAGGGACTATGGCTACACCTTC
TRBV29-1	TRBJ1-2	.	.	CSALLTGLLGYTF	TGCAGCGCACTACTCACAGGGCTGCTCGGCTACACCTTC
TRBV2	TRBJ1-5	.	.	CASRERGLNQPQHF	TGTGCCAGCAGGGAACGGGGTCTTAATCAGCCCCAGCATTTT
TRBV30	TRBJ1-6	.	TRBD1	CAWGTGTGDSPLHF	TGTGCCTGGGGTACCGGGACAGGGGATTCACCCCTCCACTTT
TRBV5-1	TRBJ1-2	.	.	CASRRLGIPIMDYTF	TGCGCCAGCAGACGTTTGGGGATCCCTATTATGGACTACACCTTC
TRBV29-1	TRBJ1-1	.	.	CSARNTEAFF	TGCAGCGCCCGAAACACTGAAGCTTTCTTT
TRBV5-1	TRBJ1-4	.	TRBD1	CASSPGQGGEKLFF	TGCGCCAGCAGCCCCGGACAGGGCGGGGAAAAACTGTTTTTT
TRBV7-2	TRBJ2-1	once	TRBD2	CASSIAGGLYNEQFF	TGTGCCAGCAGTATCGCGGGGGGGCTCTACAATGAGCAGTTCTTC
TRBV18	TRBJ2-7	.	TRBD2	CASSPPGGLVGYEQYF	TGTGCCAGCTCACCACCGGGGGGACTAGTAGGGTACGAGCAGTACTTC
TRBV5-1	TRBJ1-2	.	.	CASSLGQHGDGYTF	TGCGCCAGCAGCTTGGGCCAGCACGGCGATGGCTACACCTTC
TRBV7-9	TRBJ2-2	.	TRBD2	CASSLSSGGASTGELFF	TGTGCCAGCAGCTTGTCTAGCGGGGGGGCGAGCACCGGGGAGCTGTTTTTT
TRBV4-3	TRBJ2-7	once	TRBD2	CASSQEPAGAPYEQYF	TGCGCCAGCAGCCAAGAACCAGCGGGGGCCCCCTACGAGCAGTACTTC
TRBV6-2/TRBV6-3	TRBJ1-1	.	.	CASSMQFTEAFF	TGTGCCAGCAGTATGCAGTTCACTGAAGCTTTCTTT
TRBV6-6	TRBJ1-2	.	.	CASKTEQRYGYTF	TGTGCCAGCAAGACAGAGCAGCGATATGGCTACACCTTC
TRBV12-3/TRBV12-4	TRBJ1-1	.	.	CASTVDPKEAFF	TGTGCCAGCACCGTGGACCCGAAGGAAGCTTTCTTT
TRBV7-8	TRBJ2-2	.	.	CASSLGRVGLFF	TGTGCCAGCAGCTTAGGGAGGGTCGGGCTGTTTTTT
TRBV6-1	TRBJ1-2	.	.	CASSEQTGPADGYTF	TGTGCCAGCAGTGAGCAAACCGGGCCCGCGGATGGCTACACCTTC
TRBV4-3	TRBJ2-7	few	.	CASSQGVGGRTYEQYF	TGCGCCAGCAGCCAAGGAGTGGGGGGGCGCACCTACGAGCAGTACTTC
TRBV5-1	TRBJ2-3	.	.	CASSLTFDTQYF	TGCGCCAGCAGCTTGACCTTCGATACGCAGTATTTT
TRBV27	TRBJ1-5	.	.	CASSTGASFAQPQHF	TGTGCCAGCAGCACTGGGGCCTCATTTGCTCAGCCCCAGCATTTT
TRBV4-3	TRBJ2-2	.	TRBD1	CASSRDWDRRTGELFF	TGCGCCAGCAGCCGCGACTGGGACAGACGGACCGGGGAGCTGTTTTTT
TRBV5-6	TRBJ2-2	few	.	CASSFGLKTGELFF	TGTGCCAGCAGCTTCGGACTTAAAACCGGGGAGCTGTTTTTT
TRBV24-1	TRBJ2-3	few	.	CATSGGDTQYF	TGTGCCACCAGTGGGGGAGATACGCAGTATTTT
TRBV27	TRBJ1-2	.	.	CASRGEGLIGYTF	TGTGCCAGCCGTGGGGAGGGATTGATTGGCTACACCTTC
TRBV30	TRBJ1-2	.	.	CAWSVRSNGYTF	TGTGCCTGGAGTGTACGTAGCAATGGCTACACCTTC
TRBV6-4	TRBJ1-3	.	.	CASSESSGNTIYF	TGTGCCAGCAGTGAGTCCTCTGGAAACACCATATATTTT
TRBV29-1	TRBJ1-1	.	.	CSAHRDAEAFF	TGCAGCGCCCACAGGGACGCTGAAGCTTTCTTT
TRBV6-1	TRBJ1-1	.	TRBD1	CASSEQPTGVAAFF	TGTGCCAGCAGTGAGCAGCCTACAGGGGTAGCGGCTTTCTTT
TRBV6-5	TRBJ1-5	.	.	CASSPGMKQPQHF	TGTGCCAGCAGCCCAGGGATGAAACAGCCCCAGCATTTT
TRBV6-4	TRBJ1-4	.	TRBD1	CASSPIRDRERKGWGEKLFF	TGTGCCAGCAGCCCCATCCGGGACAGGGAGAGGAAGGGATGGGGAGAAAAACTGTTTTTT
TRBV5-1	TRBJ2-3	.	.	CASSFKRDSTDTQYF	TGCGCCAGCAGCTTCAAACGGGACAGCACAGATACGCAGTATTTT
TRBV18	TRBJ1-2	.	.	CASSPEASMGGYTF	TGTGCCAGCTCACCCGAAGCCTCTATGGGGGGCTACACCTTC
TRBV6-5	TRBJ1-1	.	.	CASSYREGLHTEAFF	TGTGCCAGCAGTTACAGGGAAGGTTTGCACACTGAAGCTTTCTTT
TRBV19	TRBJ2-7	.	.	CARVWGSSSYEQYF	TGTGCCCGAGTCTGGGGGTCGTCCTCCTACGAGCAGTACTTC
TRBV5-1	TRBJ1-4	.	.	CASSLAQDNEKLFF	TGCGCCAGCAGCTTGGCACAGGATAATGAAAAACTGTTTTTT
TRBV5-1	TRBJ2-5	.	TRBD2	CASSLGGGTQETQYF	TGCGCCAGCAGCTTGGGCGGGGGGACCCAAGAGACCCAGTACTTC
TRBV14	TRBJ2-7	.	.	CASSQDITEGLNYEQYF	TGTGCCAGCAGCCAAGATATCACGGAGGGGCTAAACTACGAGCAGTACTTC
TRBV19	TRBJ1-5	.	.	CASAGVNQPQHF	TGTGCCTCGGCGGGGGTCAATCAGCCCCAGCATTTT
TRBV29-1	TRBJ2-7	.	TRBD2	CSVARTSGGDEQYF	TGCAGCGTCGCAAGGACTAGCGGGGGCGACGAGCAGTACTTC
TRBV6-5	TRBJ1-2	.	.	CASSYQGSYGYTF	TGTGCCAGCAGTTACCAGGGCTCCTATGGCTACACCTTC
TRBV15	TRBJ2-1	.	TRBD2	CATSRDRGVGGEQFF	TGTGCCACCAGCAGAGATCGGGGGGTTGGCGGTGAGCAGTTCTTC
TRBV2	TRBJ1-5	.	.	CASSRQVNQPQHF	TGTGCCAGCAGTCGACAAGTCAATCAGCCCCAGCATTTT
TRBV5-6	TRBJ1-5	.	.	CASSSGREGQPQHF	TGTGCCAGCAGCTCGGGGAGAGAGGGTCAGCCCCAGCATTTT
TRBV11-2	TRBJ1-4	.	.	CASSFDRVVEKLFF	TGTGCCAGCAGCTTTGATCGGGTAGTAGAAAAACTGTTTTTT
TRBV4-3	TRBJ1-5	.	.	CASSQDLDQPQHF	TGCGCCAGCAGCCAAGATTTGGATCAGCCCCAGCATTTT
TRBV5-4	TRBJ1-6	.	TRBD1	CASSSQGTVKSPLHF	TGTGCCAGCAGCTCTCAGGGGACAGTTAAGTCACCCCTCCACTTT
TRBV2	TRBJ1-5	.	.	CASSDLQTNQPQHF	TGTGCCAGCAGTGATCTCCAGACCAATCAGCCCCAGCATTTT
TRBV6-6	TRBJ1-5	.	.	CASKTPGSVNQPQHF	TGTGCCAGCAAGACACCAGGGTCCGTGAATCAGCCCCAGCATTTT
TRBV7-9	TRBJ1-1	.	.	CASILGSSPNTEAFF	TGTGCCAGCATCCTCGGTTCGAGCCCGAACACTGAAGCTTTCTTT
TRBV18	TRBJ1-6	.	.	CASSPLRTLNSPLHF	TGTGCCAGCTCACCACTCCGGACGCTGAATTCACCCCTCCACTTT
TRBV4-1	TRBJ2-1	.	TRBD1	CASSAKPGTGVFNEQFF	TGCGCCAGCAGTGCAAAGCCCGGGACAGGGGTTTTCAATGAGCAGTTCTTC